The following is a TCR beta chain sequence with its context. As yet, its antigen is unknown. The junction departs from germline at one end; a sequencing error may be responsible. This sample was included in a study of T cells in Graves' hyperthyroidism and ophthalmopathy. Overall study findings and caveats: Most thyroid-expanded clonotypes above 0.001 were also found in blood.

Amplification yielded TCR beta CDR3 regions, with RNA transcripts as the source. HTBI primers were the set used in a first-round RT-PCR of the TCR CDR3. TCRdb used MiXCR to reprocess the multiplex PCR reads, holding one entry per CDR3 protein. Among 300,000 to 450,000 distinct CDR3 sequences, approximately 25% were seen once, and the ten largest hold 73%. Newly diagnosed hyperthyroidism, duration under 2 months, in patients aged 18 to 65. Clinicians diagnosed patients from clinical symptoms, serum thyroxine and TRAb, thyroid ultrasound and orbital computed tomography. This CDR3 has 17 amino acids. CDR1 and CDR2 (germline): SGHRS, YFSETQ.

The sequencing input was blood. This TCR was sampled from a man between 50 and 59 years old with Graves' hyperthyroidism. This rearrangement joins TRBV5-1 to TRBJ2-7, with TRBD2 identical over 12 bases. The CDR3 sequence is CTSSPGTSGFGSYEQYF. The CDR3 DNA reads as TGCACCAGCAGCCCCGGGACTAGCGGGTTCGGGTCCTACGAGCAGTACTTC.